These 27 T cell receptor beta chains were all obtained from the same sample, sequenced in a study of shared clonotypes between healthy human individuals. Profiling relied on immunoSEQ multiplex PCR, and the TCRdb table lists in-frame clones only, not all of them. The sample has around 500,000 clones, roughly 80% seen once. Sequenced material: PBMCs. These receptors were taken from a woman between 40 and 55 years old in good health. Some clones in this sample may be carry-over from other donors' samples.

Turning to this clone: A much larger clone lies a single base off, so this may be a read error. Distinct nucleotide sequences in the sample also encode this CDR3. The chain uses TRBV11-3 and TRBJ1-1; D possibly corresponds to TRBD1 (6 bases). The CDR3 sequence is 13 residues long. V lost 5 bases and J 1 base, leaving 8 bases between the germline ends. Germline V lookup: CDR1 SGHNT, CDR2 YENEEA. Here the CDR3 DNA reads TGTGCCAGCAGCCTAGGGGGGAACACTGAAGCTTTCTTT. Translated: CASSLGGNTEAFF.

This clone appeared a few times. The CDR3 is CASSLGGAFYGYTF. The DNA of the CDR3 is TGTGCCAGCAGCTTAGGGGGGGCCTTCTATGGCTACACCTTC. J is TRBJ1-2 and V is TRBV7-2; maybe TRBD1 (6 bases). The germline V and J ends were trimmed by 1 base and 4 bases, with 10 bases remaining between them. Germline-derived CDR1 and CDR2 are SGHTA and FQGNSA. This CDR3 is 14 amino acids long.

Of note for this clone: Given a far larger clone just one base away, this is likely a sequencing read error. Distinct nucleotide sequences in the sample also encode this CDR3. This chain's CDR3 is CSARRGETQYF. CDR3 nucleotide sequence: TGCAGTGCCAGGCGGGGGGAGACCCAGTACTTC. V gene TRBV20-1 combines with J gene TRBJ2-5; TRBD2 aligns across 7 bases. The CDR3 consists of 11 residues. Germline trimming cut 6 bases from V and 5 bases from J; bases unmatched to any gene: 3. Looked up from germline, CDR1 is DFQATT and CDR2 is SNEGSKA (reference sequence).

Only one count was recorded for this clone. A far larger clone is a single base away, which makes a read error likely. The V gene is TRBV30, the J gene TRBJ2-1; TRBD1 or TRBD2 may be the D gene (6 bases each). Germline V gives CDR1 GTSNPN, CDR2 SVGIG (reference sequence). Between the trimmed V and J ends, which lost 5 bases and 7 bases, there was a span of 15 bases. There are 13 residues in the CDR3. The CDR3 coding sequence is TGTGCCTGGGGAACAGGGAGGTTGAATGAGCAGTTCTTC. It codes for CAWGTGRLNEQFF. Supplemented by reference TRBV30 and TRBJ2-1, the full variable domain reads SQTIHQWPATLVQPVGSPLSLECTVEGTSNPNLYWYRQAAGRGLQLLFYSVGIGQISSEVPQNLSASRPQDRQFILSSKKLLLSDSGFYLCAWGTGRLNEQFFGPGTRLTVL.

The chain combines TRBV4-2 with TRBJ2-3; D gene ambiguous. CDR1 is LGHNA, CDR2 YNFKEQ, per germline. V lost 0 bases and J 11 bases, leaving 12 bases between the germline ends. This CDR3 contains 13 residues. This CDR3 reads CASSQEKVIWQYF. The CDR3 DNA is TGTGCCAGCAGCCAAGAGAAAGTGATCTGGCAGTATTTT.

This clone has at least ten counts. The CDR3 DNA follows: TGCAGTCACAGGGAGAACACTGAAGCTTTCTTT. Translation gives CSHRENTEAFF. This sequence joins TRBV20-1 and TRBJ1-1, with D possibly being TRBD1 (6 bases). This CDR3 comprises 11 residues. Germline-derived CDR1 and CDR2 are DFQATT and SNEGSKA (reference sequence). With 8 bases removed from V and 1 base from J, the gap between germline ends came to 8 bases.

This clone was counted a single time. V and J are TRBV28 and TRBJ1-1, with D tentatively TRBD1 (5 bases). V lost 7 bases, J lost 0 bases, and 12 bases lay in between. The length of the CDR3 is 14 residues. Germline loops: CDR1 MDHEN, CDR2 SYDVKM. CDR3: CASTMGQVNTEAFF. The CDR3 nucleotides are TGTGCCAGCACCATGGGGCAAGTGAACACTGAAGCTTTCTTT.

About this clone: This is likely an artifact of a read error, given a far larger clone one base away. The chain links TRBV7-9 to TRBJ2-2; a possible D gene is TRBD2 (5 bases). The length of the CDR3 is 15 residues. Germline CDR1 SEHNR, CDR2 FQNEAQ (reference sequence). The CDR3 here is CASSSPKIRTGELVF. As DNA, the CDR3 is TGTGCCAGCAGTTCCCCCAAAATAAGGACCGGGGAGCTGGTTTTT.

This clone came up once. The J gene is TRBJ2-3, the V gene TRBV7-2; 8 bases are a match to TRBD1. CDR1 SGHTA and CDR2 FQGNSA come from the germline V gene. Trimming removed 4 bases from V and 5 bases from J; junction bases left unmatched: 11. The CDR3 extends over 16 amino acids. The CDR3 DNA follows: TGTGCCAGCAGCTCACACGACAGGGGTATTGGAGATACGCAGTATTTT. It yields the protein CASSSHDRGIGDTQYF.

This clone was seen only a few times. A far larger clone is just one base off, so this is likely a read error. The chain is built from TRBV10-1 and TRBJ1-5; D may be TRBD1 (5 bases). Germline CDR1 and CDR2: WNHNN and SYGVQD (reference sequence). This CDR3 comprises 13 residues. The CDR3: CASSTGPNQPRHF. In nucleotides, the CDR3 is TGCGCCAGCAGTACAGGACCCAATCAGCCCCGGCATTTT.

This clone was found a few times. A much larger clone differs from this one at a single base, so this may be a read error. The rearrangement links TRBV28 to TRBJ2-7, with TRBD1 matching 9 bases. Germline loops: CDR1 MDHEN, CDR2 SYDVKM. The CDR3 is made up of 15 amino acids. J lost 1 base, V lost 4 bases, and 5 bases had no gene match. CDR3 bases: TGTGCCAGCAGTTCCGCCGGGACAGGGTCCTACGAGCAGTACTTC. Translating it yields CASSSAGTGSYEQYF.

The chain joins TRBV18 to TRBJ2-2; TRBD1 is a possible D gene (5 bases). The ends were cut back, 0 bases at V and 2 bases at J, with 10 bases in the middle. Germline V gives CDR1 KGHSH, CDR2 LQKENI. This CDR3 comprises 16 residues. The CDR3 region has the DNA TGTGCCAGCTCACCACCGGCAGGGCCCAACACCGGGGAGCTGTTTTTT. This sequence encodes CASSPPAGPNTGELFF.

This clone was counted at least ten times. This sample also contains other DNA sequences that code for the same CDR3. V gene TRBV4-2 combines with J gene TRBJ1-1; a possible D gene is TRBD1 (5 bases). V was pared by 3 bases and J by 4 bases, with 15 bases between. The V gene's germline CDR1 is LGHNA and CDR2 YNFKEQ. The CDR3 runs to 15 residues. The CDR3 is CASSQPGTPITEAFF. Written as DNA, the CDR3 is TGTGCCAGCAGCCAGCCTGGGACTCCGATCACTGAAGCTTTCTTT.

For this clone: The identical CDR3 is also encoded by other nucleotide sequences in the sample. The V call is TRBV19, the J call TRBJ1-5, with 10 bases fitting TRBD1. The trim removed 4 bases at V and 6 bases at J, leaving 6 bases unmatched. Germline values: CDR1 LNHDA, CDR2 SQIVND (reference sequence). The CDR3 extends over 15 amino acids. The CDR3 sequence is CASSRGTGVFQPQHF. In nucleotides, the CDR3 is TGTGCCAGTAGTAGGGGGACAGGGGTCTTTCAGCCCCAGCATTTT.

As regards this clone: A read error likely explains this, since a far larger clone differs by one base. In the same sample, other DNA sequences code for this CDR3. The rearrangement links TRBV30 to TRBJ2-5; the D is unclear. V lost 0 bases and J 11 bases, leaving 19 bases between the germline ends. The CDR3 runs 14 residues. The V gene's germline CDR1 is GTSNPN and CDR2 SVGIG (reference sequence). The CDR3 reads CAWSVARISYEQYF. The DNA for the CDR3 is TGTGCCTGGAGTGTAGCCCGAATCTCCTACGAACAGTACTTC.

On this clone itself: This sequence is one base from a far larger clone and is likely a read error. This chain uses TRBV6-5 with TRBJ2-7; weak D call: TRBD1 (6 bases). The germline gives CDR1 MNHEY, CDR2 SVGAGI. The CDR3 is 14 amino acids. CDR3 DNA: TGTGCCAGCAGCAGGGGACCGACAGTCTACGGGCAGTACTTC. Encoded protein: CASSRGPTVYGQYF.

The J gene is TRBJ1-3, the V gene TRBV6-1; D gene uncertain. The CDR3 contains 15 residues. Germline lookup yields CDR1 MNHNS and CDR2 SASEGT. Trimming removed 7 bases from V and 2 bases from J, with 15 bases in between. The CDR3 is CASKSSSDPGNTIYF. CDR3 coding DNA: TGTGCCAGCAAGTCGTCTTCTGACCCTGGAAACACCATATATTTT.

This clone was seen a single time. The gene calls are TRBV7-9 and TRBJ2-7; no reliable D call. The CDR3 sequence is 11 residues long. Germline V gene data show CDR1 as SEHNR and CDR2 as FQNEAQ (reference sequence). V lost 3 bases and J lost 3, with 3 bases in between. The CDR3 reads CASSFDYEQYF. The CDR3 DNA is TGTGCCAGCAGCTTTGACTACGAGCAGTACTTC. Full variable domain (outside the CDR3, taken from reference TRBV7-9 and TRBJ2-7): DTGVSQNPRHKITKRGQNVTFRCDPISEHNRLYWYRQTLGQGPEFLTYFQNEAQLEKSRLLSDRFSAERPKGSFSTLEIQRTEQGDSAMYLCASSFDYEQYFGPGTRLTVT.

The chain joins TRBV11-3 to TRBJ2-1; D unresolved. This CDR3 is built from 16 residues. Germline values: CDR1 SGHNT, CDR2 YENEEA. The V end lost 2 bases, the J end lost 0 bases, and 11 bases lay between the germline ends. The CDR3 sequence: CASSLSGRSSYNEQFF. CDR3 sequence (DNA): TGTGCCAGCAGCTTATCCGGCCGGAGCTCCTACAATGAGCAGTTCTTC.

This clone has only a few counts. The CDR3 coding sequence is TGTGCCAGCAGCTTAGTACCTTTCCGTGAAGCTTTCTTT. The encoded protein is CASSLVPFREAFF. V gene TRBV7-9 combines with J gene TRBJ1-1; D remains ambiguous. The V and J ends lost 1 base and 7 bases respectively, with 10 bases between them. The CDR3 is 13 amino acids. The germline V gene encodes CDR1 SEHNR and CDR2 FQNEAQ (reference sequence).

Worth noting for this clone: A far more abundant clone sits one base away, making this likely a read error. Because it lacks the conserved phenylalanine or tryptophan at the end, this CDR3 is likely a read error. It is unclear where the CDR3 begins or ends on the DNA, so no DNA is shown, and the CDR3 is as TCRdb lists it. Other nucleotide sequences from this sample produce the same CDR3. The chain is built from TRBV27 and TRBJ2-7; TRBD1 reflects the table's D call only, with no check against the DNA. The CDR3 spans 13 residues, counting both ends. The V gene's germline CDR1 is MNHEY and CDR2 SMNVEV (reference sequence). The CDR3 loop reads CASSLAGQGFPYL.

Concerning this clone itself: This is likely an artifact of a read error, given a far larger clone one base away. The same CDR3 can be traced to other DNA sequences in this sample. V gene TRBV11-2 combines with J gene TRBJ2-5; no reliable D call. Trimming removed 4 bases at V and 1 base at J, with 13 bases between. Germline values: CDR1 SGHAT, CDR2 FQNNGV. The CDR3 consists of 15 residues. The CDR3 reads CASSSSGAPQETQYF. The CDR3 nucleotides read TGTGCCAGCAGCTCCTCAGGTGCACCCCAAGAGACCCAGTACTTC.

This clone was seen at least ten times. The CDR3 loop is CASSFRQNAYNEQFF. CDR3 DNA: TGTGCCAGCAGCTTCCGGCAGAACGCCTACAATGAGCAGTTCTTC. V and J are TRBV5-6 and TRBJ2-1; D remains ambiguous. This CDR3 contains 15 residues. Germline values: CDR1 SGHDT, CDR2 YYEEEE. The V and J ends lost 2 bases and 2 bases respectively, with 11 bases between them.

The V and J genes are TRBV5-1 and TRBJ2-5; 10 bases are a match to TRBD2. V lost 6 bases and J lost 5; bases outside the gene matches: 4. This CDR3 has 13 residues. CDR1 and CDR2 from the germline V gene are SGHRS and YFSETQ. CDR3 in DNA: TGCGCCAGCACCCTTAGCGGGAGGGAGACCCAGTACTTC. Its translation is CASTLSGRETQYF.

The rearrangement joins TRBV9 to TRBJ2-2; 10 nucleotides align to TRBD2. Losses at the gene ends were 1 base for V and 5 bases for J; bases not matched to a gene: 8. Germline CDR1 reads SGDLS; CDR2 reads YYNGEE. The CDR3 has 17 residues. CDR3 amino acids: CASSVTWLAGETGELFF. DNA of the CDR3: TGTGCCAGCAGCGTAACTTGGCTAGCGGGAGAGACCGGGGAGCTGTTTTTT.

The CDR3 region has the DNA TGTGCCAGCAGCCAAGAGCAGAACTCCTACGAGCAGTACTTC. This sequence encodes CASSQEQNSYEQYF. This chain connects TRBV4-2 to TRBJ2-7, with no clear D. CDR1 and CDR2 (germline): LGHNA, YNFKEQ. The CDR3 is 14 amino acids. Deletions cut 0 bases from V and 0 bases from J, with 6 bases between.

This chain connects TRBV19 to TRBJ2-7; TRBD1 is a possible D gene (6 bases). With 7 bases removed from V and 4 bases from J, the gap between germline ends came to 17 bases. Germline lookup yields CDR1 LNHDA and CDR2 SQIVND (reference sequence). CDR3 length: 14 amino acids. The CDR3 here is CASNSRPGAYEQYF. The CDR3 nucleotides read TGTGCCAGTAATTCGAGGCCAGGGGCGTACGAGCAGTACTTC.